Below are 11 T cell receptor beta chains sequenced from a single sample in a study of cytomegalovirus exposure and HLA in healthy donors. Clones were read by immunoSEQ multiplex PCR, and TCRdb kept only the in-frame ones, dropping some. This table holds more than 110,000 clones, around 88% found once. The sequencing input was PBMCs. The receptors stem from a woman between 18 and 30 years old in good health and CMV-seropositive.

This sequence joins TRBV27 and TRBJ1-2; D perhaps matches TRBD1 (6 bases). Germline V CDR1 and CDR2: MNHEY, SMNVEV (reference sequence). V was clipped by 0 bases and J by 8 bases, with 22 bases between them. CDR3 length equals 17 residues. The CDR3 bases are TGTGCCAGCAGTTTATCGAATCCTCGGATCGGGGGGCACGGCTACACCTTC. Its translation is CASSLSNPRIGGHGYTF.

The chain's CDR3 is CASRELPAYEQYF. In DNA, the CDR3 is TGTGCCAGCCGGGAGCTACCAGCCTACGAGCAGTACTTC. The chain has TRBV2 and TRBJ2-7, with TRBD2 as a possible D gene (6 bases). The CDR3 loop spans 13 amino acids. Germline CDR1 and CDR2: SNHLY and FYNNEI. The ends were cut back, 8 bases at V and 2 bases at J, with 13 bases in the middle. The full variable domain, completed using reference TRBV2 and TRBJ2-7, is EPEVTQTPSHQVTQMGQEVILRCVPISNHLYFYWYRQILGQKVEFLVSFYNNEISEKSEIFDDQFSVERPDGSNFTLKIRSTKLEDSAMYFCASRELPAYEQYFGPGTRLTVT.

The CDR3 bases are TGTGCCAGCAGCTGGGCCGGGGCGGGACACGAGCAGTACTTC. Amino acid sequence: CASSWAGAGHEQYF. The rearrangement links TRBV6-5 to TRBJ2-7; a weak D match, TRBD2 (6 bases). V was pared by 6 bases and J by 5 bases, with 17 bases between. Looked up from germline, CDR1 is MNHEY and CDR2 is SVGAGI. CDR3 length: 14 residues.

The J gene is TRBJ1-4, the V gene TRBV28; D gene uncertain. The V gene lost 2 bases and the J gene lost 8 bases, with 9 bases spanning the gap. The CDR3 length is 13 residues. Germline loops: CDR1 MDHEN, CDR2 SYDVKM. In DNA form, the CDR3 reads TGTGCCAGCAGTTTAGGGCAGGTCGAAAAACTGTTTTTT. Translated: CASSLGQVEKLFF.

CDR3: CASSPRGGGNEQFF. Here the CDR3 DNA reads TGTGCCAGCAGCCCAAGGGGCGGGGGGAATGAGCAGTTCTTC. This sequence joins TRBV7-3 and TRBJ2-1; 8 nucleotides align to TRBD2. J was trimmed by 7 bases and V by 5 bases; bases with no gene match: 7. Germline V gives CDR1 SGHTA, CDR2 FQGTGA. CDR3 length: 14 residues.

The chain joins TRBV9 to TRBJ2-1, with no clear D. The germline CDR1 and CDR2 sequences are SGDLS and YYNGEE. The CDR3 runs 14 residues. The V end was cut by 0 bases, the J end by 5 bases, with 9 bases between. The DNA of the CDR3 is TGTGCCAGCAGCGTAGAATGGTCTAACAATGAGCAGTTCTTC. Protein product: CASSVEWSNNEQFF.

The gene calls are TRBV30 and TRBJ1-5, with no clear D. Germline-derived CDR1 and CDR2 are GTSNPN and SVGIG (reference sequence). Trimming pared 0 bases from V and 2 bases from J, leaving 20 bases between. The CDR3 contains 18 residues. In nucleotides, the CDR3 is TGTGCCTGGAGTGTCGGGAGAGGCAGGTCGTTAGGCAATCAGCCCCAGCATTTT. Translation gives CAWSVGRGRSLGNQPQHF.

As DNA, the CDR3 is TGCGCCAGCAGCCAAGAGAGCCTGGACAGGGGAAGGTCACCCCTCCACTTT. It codes for CASSQESLDRGRSPLHF. The rearrangement links TRBV4-1 to TRBJ1-6, with 9 bases matching TRBD1. J was trimmed by 10 bases and V by 0 bases; bases with no gene match: 10. This CDR3 spans 17 amino acids. The germline V gene encodes CDR1 MGHRA and CDR2 YSYEKL.

The rearrangement links TRBV7-3 to TRBJ2-6, with D unclear. The germline CDR1 and CDR2 sequences are SGHTA and FQGTGA. The CDR3 totals 16 residues. V lost 1 base and J lost 0, with 7 bases in between. This chain's CDR3 is CASSLSSRSGANVLTF. The CDR3 DNA follows: TGTGCCAGCAGCTTAAGTTCCCGCTCTGGGGCCAACGTCCTGACTTTC.

This chain links TRBV28 with TRBJ2-7, with D possibly being TRBD2 (6 bases). Germline V lookup: CDR1 MDHEN, CDR2 SYDVKM. The germline V and J ends were trimmed by 1 base and 5 bases, with 15 bases remaining between them. The CDR3 runs 15 residues. The CDR3 loop is CASSLYPAGSNEQYF. The CDR3 coding sequence is TGTGCCAGCAGTTTATACCCAGCCGGGAGCAACGAGCAGTACTTC.

This chain connects TRBV28 to TRBJ2-1; 8 bases map to TRBD2. Germline values: CDR1 MDHEN, CDR2 SYDVKM. V gave up 7 bases and J gave up 7 bases; unmatched junction bases: 9. This CDR3 has 14 amino acids. DNA for the CDR3: TGTGCCAGCACCCTAGCGGGCCCGACGAATGAGCAGTTCTTC. Protein product: CASTLAGPTNEQFF.